One sample yielded the 26 T cell receptor beta chains listed below, sequenced in a study of shared clonotypes between healthy human individuals. Terminally differentiated effector memory CD45RA+ cells were excluded from the naive CD8 cells, which were CD45RO-negative and positively selected for CCR7. Only in-frame clones appear in the TCRdb table, and some are missing; sequencing was by immunoSEQ multiplex PCR. This sample carries approximately 810,000 clones, 80% to 95% of them seen once, and the ten largest clones take more than 20%. Specimen: naive CD8+ T cells sorted from blood. Receptors originate from a man aged 25 to 40 in good health.

The V gene is TRBV7-6, the J gene TRBJ2-1; D is undetermined. The CDR3 extends over 13 amino acids. Per the germline V gene, CDR1 is SGHVS and CDR2 is FNYEAQ. Trimming removed 2 bases from V and 6 bases from J, with 8 bases in between. CDR3 sequence reads: CASSLNSPNEQFF. As DNA, the CDR3 is TGTGCCAGCAGCTTAAACAGCCCCAATGAGCAGTTCTTC.

The chain employs TRBV6-5 and TRBJ2-3; D unresolved. Deletions cut 4 bases from V and 0 bases from J, with 11 bases between. The CDR3 has 15 amino acids. Germline assignment: CDR1 MNHEY and CDR2 SVGAGI. The CDR3 DNA reads as TGTGCCAGCAGTTTCGGACGTGCTAGCACAGATACGCAGTATTTT. This sequence encodes CASSFGRASTDTQYF.

This rearrangement joins TRBV27 to TRBJ2-1; D ambiguous. Trimming pared 4 bases from V and 4 bases from J, leaving 14 bases between. Germline CDR1 is MNHEY and CDR2 is SMNVEV (reference sequence). The CDR3 is 15 amino acids. The CDR3 bases are TGTGCCAGCAGTTCCGGAAGGGTTGGGTACAATGAGCAGTTCTTC. This encodes CASSSGRVGYNEQFF.

This clone has just one count. The genes are TRBV7-2 and TRBJ2-3; weak D call: TRBD2 (6 bases). CDR1 and CDR2 from the germline V gene are SGHTA and FQGNSA. The CDR3 covers 16 residues. Deletions cut 3 bases from V and 0 bases from J, with 13 bases between. This CDR3 reads CASSFSGRSSTDTQYF. The CDR3, as DNA: TGTGCCAGCAGCTTCTCAGGGAGGTCTAGCACAGATACGCAGTATTTT.

This chain connects TRBV6-5 to TRBJ1-5, with 8 bases aligning to TRBD1. The trim removed 3 bases at V and 6 bases at J, leaving 10 bases unmatched. Germline V gives CDR1 MNHEY, CDR2 SVGAGI. The CDR3 has 16 residues. CDR3 coding DNA: TGTGCCAGCAGTTATTCATGGCAGGGGGCCGGTCAGCCCCAGCATTTT. Translated: CASSYSWQGAGQPQHF.

The rearrangement uses TRBV19 and TRBJ2-6; no definite D call. V was cut by 5 bases and J by 1 base, with 6 bases left in between. The CDR3 has 14 residues. Germline lookup yields CDR1 LNHDA and CDR2 SQIVND (reference sequence). Here the CDR3 reads CASSPRSGANVLTF. The CDR3 DNA follows: TGTGCCAGTAGTCCTCGGTCTGGGGCCAACGTCCTGACTTTC.

This chain connects TRBV1 to TRBJ2-7; the table's TRBD2 call for D was not verified on the DNA. TRBV1 is an annotated pseudogene. The CDR3 contains 14 residues. CDR3 DNA sequence: TGCACCAGCAGCCAAAGAGCGGGACTCTACGAGCAGTACTTC. It codes for CTSSQRAGLYEQYF.

The chain employs TRBV7-9 and TRBJ2-3; 12 bases map to TRBD1. Germline V gene data show CDR1 as SEHNR and CDR2 as FQNEAQ (reference sequence). The CDR3 contains 18 residues. V was pared by 4 bases and J by 1 base, with 9 bases of the junction left unmatched. As DNA, the CDR3 is TGTGCCAGCAGCTCAACGCTGGGACAGGGGGCACGCACAGATACGCAGTATTTT. Protein product: CASSSTLGQGARTDTQYF.

The genes are TRBV19 and TRBJ2-7; D not resolved. CDR1 is LNHDA, CDR2 SQIVND, per germline (reference sequence). The CDR3 extends over 15 amino acids. Trimming shortened V by 1 base and J by 4 bases, and 14 bases separated the two germline ends. CDR3 in DNA: TGTGCCAGTAGTATAGTGAAGGGCGCTACGTACGAGCAGTACTTC. Amino acid sequence: CASSIVKGATYEQYF.

V usage is TRBV9 and J usage is TRBJ2-3; D possibly corresponds to TRBD2 (5 bases). V lost 5 bases to trimming and J lost 2 bases, with 15 bases between them. Per the germline V gene, CDR1 is SGDLS and CDR2 is YYNGEE. This CDR3 is 15 amino acids long. DNA for the CDR3: TGTGCCAGCAGTGATAGCGAAGGACCCACAGATACGCAGTATTTT. Residues: CASSDSEGPTDTQYF. The full variable domain, its missing parts supplied by reference TRBV9 and TRBJ2-3, is DSGVTQTPKHLITATGQRVTLRCSPRSGDLSVYWYQQSLDQGLQFLIQYYNGEERAKGNILERFSAQQFPDLHSELNLSSLELGDSALYFCASSDSEGPTDTQYFGPGTRLTVL.

The chain has TRBV5-6 and TRBJ2-1; 13 nucleotides match TRBD2. With 3 bases clipped from V and 7 bases from J, the junction kept 4 bases outside the gene matches. The CDR3 loop spans 15 amino acids. Germline CDR1 is SGHDT and CDR2 is YYEEEE. The chain's CDR3 is CASSSGTSGANEQFF. DNA for the CDR3: TGTGCCAGCAGCTCCGGGACTAGCGGGGCAAATGAGCAGTTCTTC.

DNA of the CDR3: TGTGCCACCAGCAGAGACGGACAACTCGACGAGCAGTACTTC. Protein product: CATSRDGQLDEQYF. The V and J genes are TRBV15 and TRBJ2-7; tentatively, D is TRBD1 (5 bases). Trimming removed 0 bases at V and 5 bases at J, with 11 bases between. The CDR3 covers 14 residues. Germline V lookup: CDR1 LNHNV, CDR2 YYDKDF (reference sequence).

V and J are TRBV29-1 and TRBJ2-1, with D maybe TRBD1 (6 bases). The CDR3 has 12 amino acids. The V end was cut by 3 bases, the J end by 10 bases, with 13 bases between. Germline V lookup: CDR1 SQVTM, CDR2 ANQGSEA. CDR3: CSVDSRGYEQFF. CDR3 coding DNA: TGCAGCGTTGATTCTAGGGGGTACGAGCAGTTCTTC.

The V gene is TRBV4-1, the J gene TRBJ2-7, with TRBD1 matching over 8 bases. There are 14 residues in the CDR3. Germline assignment: CDR1 MGHRA and CDR2 YSYEKL. The junction had 5 bases not matched to a gene; V was cut back by 5 bases and J by 2 bases. This chain's CDR3 is CASSYETGAYEQYF. For the CDR3, the DNA is TGCGCCAGCAGCTATGAGACAGGGGCCTACGAGCAGTACTTC.

The rearrangement uses TRBV28 and TRBJ1-2; D is possibly TRBD1 (6 bases). CDR3 length: 14 amino acids. Germline CDR1 MDHEN, CDR2 SYDVKM. The germline V and J ends were trimmed by 4 bases and 2 bases, with 11 bases remaining between them. Here the CDR3 reads CASSYRTGNYGYTF. Written as DNA, the CDR3 is TGTGCCAGCAGTTACCGAACAGGGAACTATGGCTACACCTTC.

The rearrangement links TRBV19 to TRBJ2-7; TRBD1 matches at 7 bases. The CDR3 has 14 residues. Germline V gene lookup returns CDR1 LNHDA and CDR2 SQIVND (reference sequence). The J segment lost 1 base and the V segment lost 6 bases, leaving 6 bases of the junction unmatched. The CDR3 nucleotides read TGTGCCAGTAGAGCACAGGGACAGTCCTACGAGCAGTACTTC. Its protein is CASRAQGQSYEQYF.

This sequence joins TRBV5-1 and TRBJ2-7; a possible D gene is TRBD1 (5 bases). The V end lost 2 bases, the J end lost 1 base, and 10 bases lay between the germline ends. CDR3 length equals 14 residues. Germline CDR1 is SGHRS and CDR2 is YFSETQ. CDR3: CASSFRTQSYEQYF. CDR3 DNA sequence: TGCGCCAGCAGCTTTAGGACACAATCCTACGAGCAGTACTTC.

This chain links TRBV18 with TRBJ2-5, with TRBD1 identical over 7 bases. The CDR3 is made up of 14 amino acids. Germline values: CDR1 KGHSH, CDR2 LQKENI. Unmatched junction bases numbered 8, after V lost 5 bases and J lost 5 bases. CDR3 DNA: TGTGCCAGCTCATTAACAGGGGTCAGGGAGACCCAGTACTTC. Amino acids: CASSLTGVRETQYF.

This chain joins TRBV4-1 and TRBJ1-5, with 8 bases aligning to TRBD1. J gave up 4 bases and V 2 bases, and 4 bases lay outside the gene matches. Looked up from germline, CDR1 is MGHRA and CDR2 is YSYEKL. The CDR3 is made up of 15 amino acids. DNA of the CDR3: TGCGCCAGCAGCCAATTCACAGGGGGGAATCAGCCCCAGCATTTT. Translating gives CASSQFTGGNQPQHF.

The chain's CDR3 is CASSLGDRVREQYF. CDR3 in DNA: TGCGCCAGCAGCTTGGGTGACAGGGTGAGGGAGCAGTACTTC. V usage is TRBV5-1 and J usage is TRBJ2-7; TRBD1 matches 7 bases. Looked up from germline, CDR1 is SGHRS and CDR2 is YFSETQ. J was trimmed by 7 bases and V by 0 bases; bases with no gene match: 7. This CDR3 has 14 amino acids. Supplemented by reference TRBV5-1 and TRBJ2-7, the full variable domain reads KAGVTQTPRYLIKTRGQQVTLSCSPISGHRSVSWYQQTPGQGLQFLFEYFSETQRNKGNFPGRFSGRQFSNSRSEMNVSTLELGDSALYLCASSLGDRVREQYFGPGTRLTVT.

This clone was seen a few times. In DNA, the CDR3 is TGTGCCAGCAGCCCTTGGGACAGAGTCTACGAGCAGTACTTC. Protein: CASSPWDRVYEQYF. This rearrangement joins TRBV7-9 to TRBJ2-7; 7 bases align to TRBD1. The CDR3 is 14 amino acids. CDR1 SEHNR and CDR2 FQNEAQ come from the germline V gene (reference sequence). V shed 5 bases, J shed 3 bases, and the junction held 7 bases outside the gene matches.

V usage is TRBV7-6 and J usage is TRBJ2-7, with TRBD1 as a possible D gene (5 bases). The germline V gene has CDR1 SGHVS and CDR2 FNYEAQ. The CDR3 is 14 residues long. Trimming cost V 0 bases and J 7 bases, with 13 bases left between them. The CDR3: CASSLAGPTEEQYF. The CDR3 region has the DNA TGTGCCAGCAGCTTAGCGGGGCCGACGGAGGAGCAGTACTTC.

The gene calls are TRBV7-6 and TRBJ2-3; D could derive from TRBD1 or TRBD2 (5 bases each). CDR1 SGHVS and CDR2 FNYEAQ come from the germline V gene. The ends were cut back, 1 base at V and 6 bases at J, with 11 bases in the middle. The CDR3 runs 14 residues. CDR3 amino acids: CASSLVGELDTQYF. CDR3 in DNA: TGTGCCAGCAGCTTAGTGGGGGAGCTCGATACGCAGTATTTT.

CDR3: CASSLMAAGGTDTQYF. In DNA form, the CDR3 reads TGTGCCAGCAGCTTAATGGCAGCGGGAGGCACAGATACGCAGTATTTT. The chain is built from TRBV7-3 and TRBJ2-3, with TRBD2 matching 8 bases. The junction had 4 bases not matched to a gene; V was cut back by 1 base and J by 1 base. The CDR3 length is 16 residues. Per the germline V gene, CDR1 is SGHTA and CDR2 is FQGTGA.

This clone was detected a few times. The V gene is TRBV9, the J gene TRBJ1-3; 7 nucleotides match TRBD1. From germline, CDR1 is SGDLS and CDR2 YYNGEE. This CDR3 region has 15 residues. The V gene end was trimmed by 0 bases and the J gene end by 2 bases; junction bases not matched to a gene: 2. DNA for the CDR3: TGTGCCAGCAGCGTAGAGGGGGCGACTGGAAACACCATATATTTT. This translates into CASSVEGATGNTIYF.

The chain employs TRBV30 and TRBJ2-1; D gene uncertain. The CDR3 totals 14 residues. The germline gives CDR1 GTSNPN, CDR2 SVGIG (reference sequence). V was trimmed by 1 base and J by 8 bases, leaving 15 bases between them. In DNA, the CDR3 is TGTGCCTGGAGTGCTACCTCCTATGGGGATGAGCAGTTCTTC. Translation gives CAWSATSYGDEQFF.